This entry lists 23 T cell receptor beta chains sequenced from one sample in a study of T cell changes during pregnancy in multiple sclerosis. Profiled with immunoSEQ multiplex PCR; TCRdb holds only in-frame clones, not every one. The sample carries fewer than 60,000 clones, roughly 90% recorded once. Specimen: CD4+ T cells from peripheral blood mononuclear cells, collected after pregnancy. All receptors come from a female donor with multiple sclerosis, enrolled in a pregnancy study.

The CDR3 loop is CSVAHRAQYNEQFF. In DNA form, the CDR3 reads TGCAGCGTTGCTCACAGGGCCCAGTACAATGAGCAGTTCTTC. The V call is TRBV29-1, the J call TRBJ2-1; D is possibly TRBD1 (6 bases). The CDR3 totals 14 residues. Trimming took off 4 bases at V and 4 bases at J, with 14 bases between the two ends. Per the germline V gene, CDR1 is SQVTM and CDR2 is ANQGSEA.

V gene TRBV6-5 combines with J gene TRBJ2-7; D not resolved. The V gene's germline CDR1 is MNHEY and CDR2 SVGAGI. Trimming left V 6 bases short and J 0 bases short, with 12 bases between. CDR3 length: 14 residues. The CDR3 is CASSPIGPSYEQYF. CDR3 DNA: TGTGCCAGCAGCCCGATTGGGCCCTCCTACGAGCAGTACTTC.

The chain recombines TRBV27 with TRBJ1-5, with 7 bases matching TRBD1. The CDR3 is 13 amino acids. V was clipped by 4 bases and J by 7 bases; unmatched bases: 4. Germline V gene sequence: CDR1 MNHEY, CDR2 SMNVEV (reference sequence). The CDR3 DNA reads TGTGCCAGCAGTTCGACAGGGTACCAGCCCCAGCATTTT. This codes for CASSSTGYQPQHF.

J is TRBJ2-7 and V is TRBV6-1; D unresolved. CDR3 length equals 13 residues. V lost 3 bases, J lost 6 bases, and 12 bases lay in between. CDR1 and CDR2 (germline): MNHNS, SASEGT. Here the CDR3 reads CASSESRSGEQYF. The CDR3 bases are TGTGCCAGCAGTGAGAGTAGATCGGGCGAGCAGTACTTC.

This chain links TRBV6-6 with TRBJ2-7, with D uncertain. Germline CDR1 MNHNY, CDR2 SVGAGI (reference sequence). V lost 2 bases to trimming and J lost 4 bases, with 9 bases between them. The CDR3 has 13 residues. CDR3 sequence reads: CASSYGEKYEQYF. The CDR3 bases are TGTGCCAGCAGTTACGGAGAAAAGTACGAGCAGTACTTC.

This chain links TRBV14 with TRBJ2-7, with D possibly TRBD2 on 6 matching bases. Germline assignment: CDR1 SGHDN and CDR2 FVKESK. V was shortened by 1 base and J by 0 bases, with 10 bases between the two germline ends. The CDR3 extends over 15 amino acids. The CDR3 loop is CASSQGGLPSYEQYF. CDR3 nucleotide sequence: TGTGCCAGCAGCCAAGGGGGACTCCCCTCCTACGAGCAGTACTTC.

This sequence joins TRBV27 and TRBJ1-4; 8 bases fit TRBD1. There are 16 residues in the CDR3. Germline trimming cut 8 bases from V and 4 bases from J; bases unmatched to any gene: 12. Germline V gene sequence: CDR1 MNHEY, CDR2 SMNVEV (reference sequence). The CDR3 protein is CASRERQGHINEKLFF. The CDR3, as DNA: TGTGCCAGCCGAGAAAGACAGGGGCACATTAATGAAAAACTGTTTTTT.

The rearrangement joins TRBV6-5 to TRBJ2-1; 8 nucleotides agree with TRBD1. V was clipped by 2 bases and J by 8 bases; unmatched bases: 8. The CDR3 consists of 15 residues. CDR1 MNHEY and CDR2 SVGAGI come from the germline V gene. CDR3: CASSYEPGGIDEQFF. The CDR3 DNA sequence: TGTGCCAGCAGTTACGAGCCAGGGGGCATAGATGAGCAGTTCTTC.

The chain uses TRBV23-1 and TRBJ2-1; 11 bases are shared with TRBD1. TRBV23-1 is placed among ORFs of uncertain function. The CDR3 covers 13 residues. The chain's CDR3 is CAMMDRGPNEQFF. DNA for the CDR3: TGCGCTATGATGGACAGGGGGCCCAATGAGCAGTTCTTC.

This sequence joins TRBV7-2 and TRBJ2-7; TRBD1 matches 8 bases. CDR3 length equals 14 residues. V lost 5 bases to trimming and J lost 3 bases; unmatched junction nucleotides: 6. CDR1 and CDR2 (germline): SGHTA, FQGNSA. Here the CDR3 DNA reads TGTGCCAGCAGCGCCCTGGGACAGGTCTACGAGCAGTACTTC. This codes for CASSALGQVYEQYF.

This sequence joins TRBV7-2 and TRBJ1-6, with 9 bases identical to TRBD1. Germline CDR1 SGHTA, CDR2 FQGNSA. Trimming took 4 bases from V and 7 from J; bases not matched to a gene: 5. The CDR3 spans 15 residues. CDR3 bases: TGTGCCAGCAGCTCTGGGACAGGGCCCAATTCACCCCTCCACTTT. Translating it yields CASSSGTGPNSPLHF.

The CDR3 DNA is TGTGCCATCAGTGACTCCGGGACAAGGAAAGGCTACACCTTC. Its protein product is CAISDSGTRKGYTF. The rearrangement links TRBV10-3 to TRBJ1-2; tentatively, D is TRBD1 (6 bases). V lost 3 bases and J lost 8, with 16 bases in between. The germline CDR1 and CDR2 sequences are ENHRY and SYGVKD. This CDR3 has 14 amino acids.

V usage is TRBV11-2 and J usage is TRBJ1-6; D is unresolved. Between the trimmed V and J ends, which lost 4 bases and 10 bases, there was a span of 11 bases. Per germline, CDR1 SGHAT and CDR2 FQNNGV. This CDR3 is 13 amino acids long. CDR3 region: CASSSREWSPLHF. CDR3 DNA sequence: TGTGCCAGCAGCTCCCGGGAGTGGTCACCCCTCCACTTT. The entire variable domain, with the rest obtained from reference TRBV11-2 and TRBJ1-6, is as follows: EAGVAQSPRYKIIEKRQSVAFWCNPISGHATLYWYQQILGQGPKLLIQFQNNGVVDDSQLPKDRFSAERLKGVDSTLKIQPAKLEDSAVYLCASSSREWSPLHFGNGTRLTVT.

The CDR3 is CASSLGDRGREQYF. CDR3 bases: TGTGCCAGCAGCTTAGGAGACAGGGGGCGCGAGCAGTACTTC. The V gene is TRBV7-6, the J gene TRBJ2-7; TRBD1 matches 10 bases. CDR3 length equals 14 residues. V lost 1 base to trimming and J lost 6 bases; unmatched junction nucleotides: 3. Germline CDR1 is SGHVS and CDR2 is FNYEAQ.

This chain uses TRBV7-8 with TRBJ2-3; D gene ambiguous. This CDR3 has 15 residues. Germline CDR1 SGHVS, CDR2 FQNEAQ. Trimming pared 1 base from V and 0 bases from J, leaving 8 bases between. The CDR3 DNA sequence: TGTGCCAGCAGCTTAGATGGGCTTAGCACAGATACGCAGTATTTT. Translation gives CASSLDGLSTDTQYF.

The chain couples TRBV5-5 to TRBJ1-1; TRBD1 agrees at 8 bases. The CDR3 sequence is 16 residues long. Germline V gene sequence: CDR1 SGHKS, CDR2 YYEKEE (reference sequence). The junction had 10 bases not matched to a gene; V was cut back by 2 bases and J by 4 bases. The chain's CDR3 is CASSFRQGAGSTEAFF. The CDR3 nucleotides read TGTGCCAGCAGCTTTAGGCAGGGGGCGGGTAGCACTGAAGCTTTCTTT.

This chain links TRBV19 with TRBJ1-1; 7 bases align to TRBD1. Trimming cost V 9 bases and J 5 bases; bases outside gene matches: 9. CDR1 is LNHDA and CDR2 is SQIVND in the germline V gene (reference sequence). The CDR3 runs 13 residues. CDR3 in DNA: TGTGCCAGCATCAGACAGGGCGGTACTGAAGCTTTCTTT. Protein product: CASIRQGGTEAFF.

The chain links TRBV6-5 to TRBJ1-1; TRBD1 matches 8 bases. V lost 2 bases and J lost 0; bases outside the gene matches: 5. The CDR3 consists of 16 residues. Germline V gene sequence: CDR1 MNHEY, CDR2 SVGAGI. CDR3: CASSYQGAPMNTEAFF. The CDR3 DNA follows: TGTGCCAGCAGTTACCAGGGGGCTCCAATGAACACTGAAGCTTTCTTT.

This chain links TRBV19 with TRBJ2-6; D not certain. Germline-derived CDR1 and CDR2 are LNHDA and SQIVND (reference sequence). V was trimmed by 1 base and J by 0 bases, leaving 10 bases between them. The CDR3 length is 17 residues. The CDR3 DNA reads as TGTGCCAGTAGTATAGTCGGTCACGGCTCTGGGGCCAACGTCCTGACTTTC. Amino acid sequence: CASSIVGHGSGANVLTF.

The chain has TRBV27 and TRBJ1-2; D might be TRBD1 (6 bases). This CDR3 contains 17 residues. V lost 6 bases, J lost 0 bases, and 20 bases lay in between. Germline CDR1 and CDR2: MNHEY and SMNVEV (reference sequence). The CDR3 is CASSRDVRGLTNYGYTF. In nucleotides, the CDR3 is TGTGCCAGCAGCCGCGACGTCAGGGGCCTGACTAACTATGGCTACACCTTC.

V and J are TRBV7-6 and TRBJ1-3, with D possibly TRBD1 on 5 matching bases. Germline V gene sequence: CDR1 SGHVS, CDR2 FNYEAQ. The CDR3 is made up of 16 amino acids. Trimming pared 4 bases from V and 3 bases from J, leaving 16 bases between. In DNA, the CDR3 is TGTGCCAGCAGCTCAATAGCCGGGGGAGTTGGAAACACCATATATTTT. This sequence encodes CASSSIAGGVGNTIYF.

The chain couples TRBV6-5 to TRBJ2-1; no reliable D call. The CDR3 totals 14 residues. Germline loops: CDR1 MNHEY, CDR2 SVGAGI. Trimming stripped 0 bases from V and 7 bases from J, with 10 bases between. In DNA form, the CDR3 reads TGTGCCAGCAGTTACTCAGTCAGGTCGAATGAGCAGTTCTTC. As protein: CASSYSVRSNEQFF.

This chain uses TRBV7-2 with TRBJ1-1; D might be TRBD1 (5 bases). Germline values: CDR1 SGHTA, CDR2 FQGNSA. V lost 6 bases, J lost 3 bases, and 14 bases lay in between. There are 14 residues in the CDR3. The CDR3 loop is CASSPWGGDTEAFF. As DNA, the CDR3 is TGTGCCAGCAGTCCGTGGGGGGGGGACACTGAAGCTTTCTTT.